The 25 T cell receptor beta chains below were found in one sample sequenced in a study of T cell responses to AZD1222 COVID-19 vaccine. Using immunoSEQ multiplex PCR, the repertoire was profiled, and TCRdb retains in-frame clones only, with some absent. Seen here are some 97,000 clones, about 87% observed once, and the top ten hold 4% to 5%. The material was peripheral blood, obtained on day 0 of MenACWY control vaccination. The receptors come from an adult in good health.

The chain combines TRBV10-1 with TRBJ2-1; D is possibly TRBD2 (6 bases). The CDR3 is 13 amino acids. With 8 bases removed from V and 6 bases from J, the gap between germline ends came to 14 bases. Germline V gene data show CDR1 as WNHNN and CDR2 as SYGVQD (reference sequence). CDR3 DNA: TGCGCCAGCGCTTGGGACTTTTCCAATGAGCAGTTCTTC. It is translated as CASAWDFSNEQFF.

This chain links TRBV2 with TRBJ2-2; 7 bases agree with TRBD2. CDR1 is SNHLY and CDR2 is FYNNEI in the germline V gene. CDR3 length equals 17 residues. Trimming removed 4 bases from V and 7 bases from J; junction bases left unmatched: 15. DNA for the CDR3: TGTGCCAGCAGTGCGAAGACTAGCAGTGACGTGGTCGGGGAGCTGTTTTTT. Translation: CASSAKTSSDVVGELFF. Full variable domain (remainder filled in from reference TRBV2 and TRBJ2-2): EPEVTQTPSHQVTQMGQEVILRCVPISNHLYFYWYRQILGQKVEFLVSFYNNEISEKSEIFDDQFSVERPDGSNFTLKIRSTKLEDSAMYFCASSAKTSSDVVGELFFGEGSRLTVL.

V gene TRBV19 combines with J gene TRBJ1-2; D might be TRBD1 (5 bases). Per the germline V gene, CDR1 is LNHDA and CDR2 is SQIVND (reference sequence). V was pared by 3 bases and J by 0 bases, with 8 bases between. The CDR3 is 14 residues long. CDR3 nucleotide sequence: TGTGCCAGTAGTATTCGACAGACTAACTATGGCTACACCTTC. It encodes CASSIRQTNYGYTF.

The gene calls are TRBV7-9 and TRBJ2-1; D possibly corresponds to TRBD1 (6 bases). The CDR3 has 15 residues. V was pared by 9 bases and J by 6 bases, with 21 bases between. Germline CDR1 and CDR2: SEHNR and FQNEAQ (reference sequence). The CDR3 coding sequence is TGTGCCAGTACCATCCCCGGACAGATGATCAATGAGCAGTTCTTC. Protein: CASTIPGQMINEQFF.

The gene calls are TRBV5-6 and TRBJ2-6; D tentatively fits TRBD1 or TRBD2 (5 bases each). V dropped 3 bases and J dropped 2 bases, with 15 bases sitting between them. This CDR3 contains 17 residues. The germline V gene has CDR1 SGHDT and CDR2 YYEEEE. CDR3: CASSSPGPPTGANVLTF. In nucleotides, the CDR3 is TGTGCCAGCAGCTCGCCGGGACCCCCGACTGGGGCCAACGTCCTGACTTTC. Together with reference TRBV5-6 and TRBJ2-6, the CDR3 gives the full variable domain: DAGVTQSPTHLIKTRGQQVTLRCSPKSGHDTVSWYQQALGQGPQFIFQYYEEEERQRGNFPDRFSGHQFPNYSSELNVNALLLGDSALYLCASSSPGPPTGANVLTFGAGSRLTVL.

The rearrangement uses TRBV6-1 and TRBJ1-5; D is unclear. The germline CDR1 and CDR2 sequences are MNHNS and SASEGT. The CDR3 has 13 residues. Trimming took off 1 base at V and 2 bases at J, with 3 bases between the two ends. The CDR3 DNA reads as TGTGCCAGCAGTGAAGTTGGCAATCAGCCCCAGCATTTT. Amino acid sequence: CASSEVGNQPQHF.

The chain has TRBV5-1 and TRBJ2-3; D is undetermined. Germline V CDR1 and CDR2: SGHRS, YFSETQ. This CDR3 comprises 14 residues. V shed 0 bases and J shed 4 bases, with 9 bases lying between them. In DNA form, the CDR3 reads TGCGCCAGCAGCTTGGGTCGGCCGGCAGATACGCAGTATTTT. Protein: CASSLGRPADTQYF.

The chain is built from TRBV6-5 and TRBJ2-1, with 7 bases lining up with TRBD1. The germline CDR1 and CDR2 sequences are MNHEY and SVGAGI. The J segment lost 5 bases and the V segment lost 1 base, leaving 2 bases of the junction unmatched. This CDR3 spans 14 amino acids. CDR3 sequence (DNA): TGTGCCAGCAGTTACTTCGGACAGGACAATGAGCAGTTCTTC. This sequence encodes CASSYFGQDNEQFF.

The chain's CDR3 is CASSKTGQETQYF. DNA for the CDR3: TGTGCCAGCAGCAAGACAGGCCAAGAGACCCAGTACTTC. V usage is TRBV21-1 and J usage is TRBJ2-5; the DNA was not compared with TRBD1, the D call given in the table. TRBV21-1 is annotated as a pseudogene. The CDR3 covers 13 residues.

This chain uses TRBV5-1 with TRBJ1-3; 8 positions match TRBD1. The CDR3 loop spans 14 amino acids. From germline, CDR1 is SGHRS and CDR2 YFSETQ. Trimming removed 3 bases from V and 2 bases from J; junction bases left unmatched: 1. Here the CDR3 DNA reads TGCGCCAGCAGCTCACAGGGGGCTGGAAACACCATATATTTT. This encodes CASSSQGAGNTIYF.

This clone appeared a single time. The chain links TRBV6-5 to TRBJ2-3, with D perhaps assigned TRBD1 or TRBD2 (5 bases each). Germline CDR1 is MNHEY and CDR2 is SVGAGI. V lost 7 bases to trimming and J lost 5 bases, with 19 bases between them. The CDR3 is 15 amino acids. The CDR3 nucleotides read TGTGCCAGCAAAGGGGTAGGGCAGGGAGAAGATACGCAGTATTTT. Translating gives CASKGVGQGEDTQYF.

CDR3: CASSYTRRSEQYF. CDR3 DNA: TGTGCCAGCAGCTATACTAGGAGGAGCGAGCAGTACTTC. The chain joins TRBV27 to TRBJ2-7; possible D gene TRBD2, 5 bases. The CDR3 extends over 13 amino acids. Trimming cost V 6 bases and J 6 bases, with 15 bases left between them. Germline lookup yields CDR1 MNHEY and CDR2 SMNVEV (reference sequence).

V gene TRBV6-5 combines with J gene TRBJ1-6; D perhaps matches TRBD1 (5 bases). The germline V gene encodes CDR1 MNHEY and CDR2 SVGAGI. The CDR3 covers 15 residues. With 5 bases removed from V and 8 bases from J, the gap between germline ends came to 16 bases. The CDR3 protein is CASSQQVEVYSPLHF. The DNA for the CDR3 is TGTGCCAGCAGTCAACAGGTCGAGGTCTATTCACCCCTCCACTTT.

V gene TRBV2 combines with J gene TRBJ2-3; TRBD1 agrees at 8 bases. Trimming cost V 8 bases and J 0 bases; bases outside gene matches: 10. The CDR3 is 16 amino acids. Germline V gene data show CDR1 as SNHLY and CDR2 as FYNNEI. DNA of the CDR3: TGTGCCAGCGTAAGGACAGGGCTCACTAGCACAGATACGCAGTATTTT. The encoded protein is CASVRTGLTSTDTQYF.

In this sample, this clone turned up a few times. The V call is TRBV7-8, the J call TRBJ1-5; D possibly corresponds to TRBD1 (5 bases). The CDR3 length is 13 residues. V lost 4 bases and J lost 5, with 9 bases in between. Germline CDR1 reads SGHVS; CDR2 reads FQNEAQ. The CDR3 DNA is TGTGCCAGCAGCTGGGGGTGGGATCAGCCCCAGCATTTT. This codes for CASSWGWDQPQHF.

This chain links TRBV2 with TRBJ2-3; TRBD1 matches 10 bases. Trimming took 5 bases from V and 6 from J; bases not matched to a gene: 8. The CDR3 extends over 15 amino acids. Germline V gene lookup returns CDR1 SNHLY and CDR2 FYNNEI. The CDR3 sequence: CASSRDRGGWDTQYF. CDR3 coding DNA: TGTGCCAGCAGTCGGGACAGGGGAGGCTGGGATACGCAGTATTTT.

This clone was seen only a few times. CDR3 protein: CASSPRKGTGHTGELFF. CDR3 nucleotides: TGTGCCAGCAGTCCCCGAAAGGGGACAGGGCATACCGGGGAGCTGTTTTTT. The chain carries TRBV5-8 and TRBJ2-2; 9 nucleotides match TRBD1. CDR3 length equals 17 residues. Germline loops: CDR1 SGHTS, CDR2 YDEGEE. With V trimmed by 5 bases and J by 5 bases, 13 bases remained unmatched.

The chain employs TRBV11-2 and TRBJ2-7; D is possibly TRBD1 or TRBD2 (5 bases each). The CDR3 totals 13 residues. Germline CDR1 is SGHAT and CDR2 is FQNNGV. Trimming took off 3 bases at V and 7 bases at J, with 13 bases between the two ends. CDR3 sequence reads: CASSFSDGAEQYF. The CDR3 bases are TGTGCCAGCAGCTTCTCAGACGGGGCGGAGCAGTACTTC.

The chain is built from TRBV28 and TRBJ2-7, with D possibly matching TRBD1 (5 bases). The CDR3 runs 14 residues. V lost 4 bases and J lost 2, with 12 bases in between. Germline CDR1 reads MDHEN; CDR2 reads SYDVKM. The CDR3 spells CASSSSDKPYEQYF. The CDR3 DNA sequence: TGTGCCAGCAGTTCCTCGGACAAGCCCTACGAGCAGTACTTC. The entire variable domain, with the rest obtained from reference TRBV28 and TRBJ2-7, is as follows: DVKVTQSSRYLVKRTGEKVFLECVQDMDHENMFWYRQDPGLGLRLIYFSYDVKMKEKGDIPEGYSVSREKKERFSLILESASTNQTSMYLCASSSSDKPYEQYFGPGTRLTVT.

The chain uses TRBV19 and TRBJ2-2, with D possibly called TRBD1 or TRBD2 (5 bases each). CDR1 is LNHDA and CDR2 is SQIVND in the germline V gene (reference sequence). This CDR3 contains 14 residues. The V gene lost 10 bases and the J gene lost 0 bases, with 12 bases spanning the gap. The CDR3 spells CATRDGPNTGELFF. The CDR3 DNA follows: TGTGCCACCCGGGACGGCCCGAACACCGGGGAGCTGTTTTTT.

V gene TRBV30 combines with J gene TRBJ1-2, with D possibly TRBD1 on 5 matching bases. Trimming took 0 bases from V and 7 from J, leaving 6 bases between them. This CDR3 region has 11 residues. Germline CDR1 GTSNPN, CDR2 SVGIG (reference sequence). The CDR3 spells CAWSVTGGYTF. CDR3 DNA sequence: TGTGCCTGGAGTGTTACAGGTGGCTACACCTTC.

The CDR3 nucleotides are TGTGCCTGGAGTATAGGCGGCAGGGCCCAGCATTTT. As protein: CAWSIGGRAQHF. This rearrangement joins TRBV30 to TRBJ1-5; possible D gene TRBD1, 5 bases. This CDR3 has 12 amino acids. Germline-derived CDR1 and CDR2 are GTSNPN and SVGIG (reference sequence). The V and J ends lost 2 bases and 11 bases respectively, with 13 bases between them.

The chain has TRBV19 and TRBJ2-3; the D gene is possibly TRBD1 (5 bases). Germline CDR1 LNHDA, CDR2 SQIVND (reference sequence). The V and J ends lost 5 bases and 2 bases respectively, with 11 bases between them. This CDR3 is 14 amino acids long. CDR3 sequence reads: CASSLGQNTDTQYF. As DNA, the CDR3 is TGTGCCAGTAGTCTCGGACAAAACACAGATACGCAGTATTTT.

In this sample, this clone turned up a few times. The chain joins TRBV19 to TRBJ2-3; 8 nucleotides agree with TRBD2. This CDR3 has 15 residues. Germline V lookup: CDR1 LNHDA, CDR2 SQIVND (reference sequence). J lost 2 bases, V lost 5 bases, and 6 bases had no gene match. CDR3 loop: CASSYSGEYTDTQYF. The CDR3 bases are TGTGCCAGTAGTTATAGCGGGGAGTACACAGATACGCAGTATTTT.

This chain links TRBV7-2 with TRBJ2-7, with D possibly being TRBD1 (5 bases). Per the germline V gene, CDR1 is SGHTA and CDR2 is FQGNSA. V was trimmed by 4 bases and J by 2 bases, leaving 15 bases between them. The CDR3 is 15 amino acids. CDR3 bases: TGTGCCAGCAGCTCGTGGACACTCCTTGCCTACGAGCAGTACTTC. It specifies CASSSWTLLAYEQYF.